These 25 T cell receptor beta chains came from one sample sequenced in a study of shared clonotypes between healthy human individuals. Produced via immunoSEQ multiplex PCR; TCRdb's table is partial and in-frame only. The repertoire holds over 800,000 clones, with more than 85% as singletons. The naive CD8 fraction comprised CD45RO-negative cells positively selected for CCR7 and excluded terminally differentiated effector memory CD45RA+ cells. Material: naive CD8+ T cells sorted from blood. The origin of the receptors is a man in his thirties or forties in good health.

V and J are TRBV7-9 and TRBJ1-2; a weak D match, TRBD1 (5 bases). The CDR3 runs to 17 residues. V was pared by 3 bases and J by 0 bases, with 17 bases between. Germline V gives CDR1 SEHNR, CDR2 FQNEAQ (reference sequence). The CDR3 DNA follows: TGTGCCAGCAGCTTTTGGGTTGGCGGGACCTCTAACTATGGCTACACCTTC. It specifies CASSFWVGGTSNYGYTF.

This sequence joins TRBV10-2 and TRBJ2-5; the match to TRBD2 covers 12 bases. This CDR3 has 16 residues. Germline V lookup: CDR1 WSHSY, CDR2 SAAADI. V was pared by 8 bases and J by 2 bases, with 9 bases of the junction left unmatched. The CDR3 protein is CASQGTSGPGQETQYF. CDR3 nucleotides: TGCGCCAGCCAGGGGACTAGCGGGCCCGGTCAAGAGACCCAGTACTTC.

The chain has TRBV18 and TRBJ2-1; no clear D gene. The germline CDR1 and CDR2 sequences are KGHSH and LQKENI. The CDR3 has 12 amino acids. Trimming cost V 1 base and J 7 bases, with 5 bases left between them. The CDR3 region is CASSPQPNEQFF. The CDR3 DNA follows: TGTGCCAGCTCACCACAACCGAATGAGCAGTTCTTC.

Note on this clone: Other DNA sequences from this sample encode an identical CDR3 as well. V is TRBV27 and J is TRBJ2-7; 8 bases are shared with TRBD1. V shed 3 bases, J shed 2 bases, and the junction held 3 bases outside the gene matches. CDR1 and CDR2 (germline): MNHEY, SMNVEV (reference sequence). CDR3 length: 14 amino acids. The CDR3 sequence is CASSLQGATYEQYF. As DNA, the CDR3 is TGTGCCAGCAGTTTGCAGGGGGCAACCTACGAGCAGTACTTC.

V and J are TRBV19 and TRBJ1-5, with a weak D call TRBD1 (6 bases). There are 15 residues in the CDR3. Looked up from germline, CDR1 is LNHDA and CDR2 is SQIVND (reference sequence). Between the trimmed V and J ends, which lost 11 bases and 0 bases, there was a span of 17 bases. The CDR3 DNA is TGTGCCGGCGGGGGCCCTCCCTATAGCAATCAGCCCCAGCATTTT. Encoded protein: CAGGGPPYSNQPQHF. Using reference TRBV19 and TRBJ1-5 for the parts outside the CDR3, the full variable domain is DGGITQSPKYLFRKEGQNVTLSCEQNLNHDAMYWYRQDPGQGLRLIYYSQIVNDFQKGDIAEGYSVSREKKESFPLTVTSAQKNPTAFYLCAGGGPPYSNQPQHFGDGTRLSIL.

The chain uses TRBV19 and TRBJ2-1, with a tentative D call TRBD2 (5 bases). The germline V and J ends were trimmed by 6 bases and 3 bases, with 12 bases remaining between them. The CDR3 consists of 14 residues. CDR1 LNHDA and CDR2 SQIVND come from the germline V gene (reference sequence). CDR3 nucleotides: TGTGCCAGTAGAGCAGGCGGGCTCTACAATGAGCAGTTCTTC. Its protein is CASRAGGLYNEQFF.

The chain carries TRBV4-1 and TRBJ1-5; TRBD1 matches 7 bases. The length of the CDR3 is 15 residues. V shed 4 bases and J 4 bases; nucleotides not matched to a gene: 7. Germline-derived CDR1 and CDR2 are MGHRA and YSYEKL. CDR3 loop: CASSPLIQGNQPQHF. The DNA of the CDR3 is TGCGCCAGCAGCCCGCTAATACAGGGGAATCAGCCCCAGCATTTT.

This clone was found once. The chain carries TRBV5-6 and TRBJ2-7; D is undetermined. In germline, CDR1 is SGHDT, CDR2 YYEEEE. The CDR3 is made up of 11 amino acids. The V and J ends lost 1 base and 7 bases respectively, with 6 bases between them. The CDR3 protein is CASSLSREQYF. CDR3 nucleotide sequence: TGTGCCAGCAGCTTGAGTCGGGAGCAGTACTTC.

Comments on this clone: Other nucleotide sequences in the sample specify the same CDR3. The chain joins TRBV29-1 to TRBJ2-1, with 10 bases lining up with TRBD2. J lost 1 base, V lost 1 base, and 1 base had no gene match. The CDR3 totals 15 residues. Germline values: CDR1 SQVTM, CDR2 ANQGSEA. The CDR3 protein is CSVEGTSGSYNEQFF. In DNA form, the CDR3 reads TGCAGCGTTGAAGGGACTAGCGGATCCTACAATGAGCAGTTCTTC.

The gene calls are TRBV18 and TRBJ1-3; TRBD1 is a possible D gene (6 bases). The CDR3 is 16 amino acids. Per the germline V gene, CDR1 is KGHSH and CDR2 is LQKENI. V gave up 1 base and J gave up 0 bases, with 10 bases separating them. The CDR3 spells CASSPRNRDSGNTIYF. CDR3 in DNA: TGTGCCAGCTCACCACGCAACAGGGACTCTGGAAACACCATATATTTT.

The V gene is TRBV7-2, the J gene TRBJ2-3, with TRBD1 as a possible D gene (5 bases). Trimming stripped 5 bases from V and 2 bases from J, with 17 bases between. There are 16 residues in the CDR3. Germline CDR1 is SGHTA and CDR2 is FQGNSA. The CDR3 DNA is TGTGCCAGCAGCCACCCGCAGACAGTCTTCACAGATACGCAGTATTTT. As protein: CASSHPQTVFTDTQYF.

The gene calls are TRBV7-2 and TRBJ2-7; D tentatively fits TRBD1 or TRBD2 (6 bases each). CDR1 and CDR2 from the germline V gene are SGHTA and FQGNSA. The CDR3 has 14 residues. Trimming shortened V by 2 bases and J by 5 bases, and 13 bases separated the two germline ends. As DNA, the CDR3 is TGTGCCAGCAGCTTATTTCTAGGGGGGCACGAGCAGTACTTC. Its translation: CASSLFLGGHEQYF.

V gene TRBV6-5 combines with J gene TRBJ2-7; a weak D match, TRBD2 (6 bases). Trimming pared 0 bases from V and 4 bases from J, leaving 16 bases between. Germline V gene sequence: CDR1 MNHEY, CDR2 SVGAGI. The CDR3 sequence is 16 residues long. The DNA of the CDR3 is TGTGCCAGCAGTTACTCGAGCTCGGACTACGCTTACGAGCAGTACTTC. It is translated as CASSYSSSDYAYEQYF.

The CDR3, as DNA: TGTGCCAGTAGTATTCAAGCGGGAGAGATCCCCTACAATGAGCAGTTCTTC. Translation: CASSIQAGEIPYNEQFF. The chain is built from TRBV19 and TRBJ2-1, with 8 positions matching TRBD2. The CDR3 runs to 17 residues. V dropped 3 bases and J dropped 2; count of bases not matched to a gene: 9. Germline CDR1 reads LNHDA; CDR2 reads SQIVND (reference sequence).

The CDR3 DNA reads TGTGCCAGCAGCCCTCGAGAAAGGTGGAGAGATAATGAAAAACTGTTTTTT. Its protein is CASSPRERWRDNEKLFF. This rearrangement joins TRBV7-8 to TRBJ1-4, with D hard to call. Germline CDR1 and CDR2: SGHVS and FQNEAQ. Trimming removed 5 bases from V and 4 bases from J, with 20 bases in between. The CDR3 runs to 17 residues.

The rearrangement links TRBV11-2 to TRBJ1-1, with 7 bases that match TRBD1. The CDR3 contains 13 residues. V dropped 9 bases and J dropped 5; count of bases not matched to a gene: 9. Germline V lookup: CDR1 SGHAT, CDR2 FQNNGV. The CDR3 reads CASRTGRDTEAFF. The CDR3, as DNA: TGTGCCAGTAGGACAGGACGAGATACTGAAGCTTTCTTT.

The rearrangement links TRBV7-3 to TRBJ2-7; 9 nucleotides align to TRBD2. J lost 7 bases, V lost 5 bases, and 9 bases had no gene match. The CDR3 consists of 14 residues. CDR1 and CDR2 (germline): SGHTA, FQGTGA. CDR3 in amino acids: CASSPAGGNGEQYF. DNA of the CDR3: TGTGCCAGCAGCCCGGCGGGAGGGAATGGAGAGCAGTACTTC.

The chain combines TRBV6-1 with TRBJ2-3; D possibly corresponds to TRBD1 (6 bases). The length of the CDR3 is 14 residues. Per the germline V gene, CDR1 is MNHNS and CDR2 is SASEGT. Trimming left V 8 bases short and J 2 bases short, with 14 bases between. The DNA of the CDR3 is TGTGCCAGCCGTCAGGGGCCCTACACAGATACGCAGTATTTT. This translates into CASRQGPYTDTQYF.

The V gene is TRBV7-9, the J gene TRBJ2-1; 7 nucleotides agree with TRBD2. The germline CDR1 and CDR2 sequences are SEHNR and FQNEAQ (reference sequence). J was trimmed by 6 bases and V by 4 bases; bases with no gene match: 12. The CDR3 has 16 amino acids. The CDR3 protein is CASSYKGLIAGNEQFF. The CDR3 nucleotides read TGTGCCAGCAGCTACAAGGGCCTCATAGCGGGCAATGAGCAGTTCTTC. Filled out from reference TRBV7-9 and TRBJ2-1, the complete variable domain reads DTGVSQNPRHKITKRGQNVTFRCDPISEHNRLYWYRQTLGQGPEFLTYFQNEAQLEKSRLLSDRFSAERPKGSFSTLEIQRTEQGDSAMYLCASSYKGLIAGNEQFFGPGTRLTVL.

Regarding this clone: The same CDR3 arises from other DNA sequences in this sample as well. J is TRBJ2-3 and V is TRBV5-1; the D is unclear. The germline CDR1 and CDR2 sequences are SGHRS and YFSETQ. V lost 0 bases to trimming and J lost 1 base, with 3 bases between them. The CDR3 runs 13 residues. CDR3 DNA sequence: TGCGCCAGCAGCTTGGAGGGCACAGATACGCAGTATTTT. Translated, it gives CASSLEGTDTQYF.

This chain uses TRBV5-6 with TRBJ1-1, with D uncertain. Trimming left V 5 bases short and J 0 bases short, with 11 bases between. The V gene's germline CDR1 is SGHDT and CDR2 YYEEEE. The CDR3 runs to 14 residues. The CDR3 loop reads CASSRSGLNTEAFF. DNA for the CDR3: TGTGCCAGCAGTCGGTCAGGTTTGAACACTGAAGCTTTCTTT. Full variable domain (remainder filled in from reference TRBV5-6 and TRBJ1-1): DAGVTQSPTHLIKTRGQQVTLRCSPKSGHDTVSWYQQALGQGPQFIFQYYEEEERQRGNFPDRFSGHQFPNYSSELNVNALLLGDSALYLCASSRSGLNTEAFFGQGTRLTVV.

The chain uses TRBV28 and TRBJ2-7, with 10 bases that match TRBD2. V was clipped by 11 bases and J by 1 base; unmatched bases: 5. Per the germline V gene, CDR1 is MDHEN and CDR2 is SYDVKM. CDR3 length equals 13 residues. This chain's CDR3 is CAVQAGGSYEQYF. The CDR3 region has the DNA TGTGCCGTACAAGCGGGAGGGTCCTACGAGCAGTACTTC.

Notes on this clone: An end of the junction does not agree with germline; a read error may underlie this. The CDR3 region is CASTDGDYQPQHF. CDR3 in DNA: TGTGCCAGTACCGACGGGGACTATCAACCCCAGCATTTT. The chain joins TRBV19 to TRBJ1-5; D might be TRBD1 (5 bases). CDR1 is LNHDA, CDR2 SQIVND, per germline (reference sequence). The CDR3 is 13 amino acids.

The chain uses TRBV13 and TRBJ1-1; D gene unclear. Germline V gene data show CDR1 as PRHDT and CDR2 as FYEKMQ (reference sequence). V gave up 1 base and J gave up 0 bases, with 9 bases separating them. The length of the CDR3 is 15 residues. CDR3 DNA sequence: TGTGCCAGCAGCTTAGCCGAGGGAATGAACACTGAAGCTTTCTTT. Translating it yields CASSLAEGMNTEAFF.

This chain connects TRBV7-9 to TRBJ2-3; D might be TRBD1 or TRBD2, each matching 6 bases. Looked up from germline, CDR1 is SEHNR and CDR2 is FQNEAQ (reference sequence). V was pared by 4 bases and J by 6 bases, with 23 bases between. The CDR3 loop spans 17 amino acids. CDR3 sequence (DNA): TGTGCCAGCAGCTCCCTGCCGGGGGCCCGTGTGACGGATACGCAGTATTTT. Protein: CASSSLPGARVTDTQYF.